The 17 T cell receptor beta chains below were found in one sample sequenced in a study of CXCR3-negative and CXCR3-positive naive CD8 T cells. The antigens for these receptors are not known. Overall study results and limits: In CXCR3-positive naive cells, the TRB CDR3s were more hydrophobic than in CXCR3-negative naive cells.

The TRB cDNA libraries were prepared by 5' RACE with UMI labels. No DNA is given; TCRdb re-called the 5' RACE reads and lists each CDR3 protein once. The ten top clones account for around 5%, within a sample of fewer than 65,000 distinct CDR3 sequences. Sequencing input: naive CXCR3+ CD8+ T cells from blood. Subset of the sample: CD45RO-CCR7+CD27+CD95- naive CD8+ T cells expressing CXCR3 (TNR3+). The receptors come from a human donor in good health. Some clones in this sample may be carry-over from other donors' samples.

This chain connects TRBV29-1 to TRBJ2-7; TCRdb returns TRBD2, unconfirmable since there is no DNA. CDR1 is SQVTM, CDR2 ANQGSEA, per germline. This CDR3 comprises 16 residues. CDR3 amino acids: CSVEDGLAGYSYEQYF.

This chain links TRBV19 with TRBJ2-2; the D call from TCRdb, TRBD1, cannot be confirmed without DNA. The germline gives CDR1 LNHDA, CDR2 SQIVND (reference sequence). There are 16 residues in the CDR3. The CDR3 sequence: CASSIRVTGTTGELFF. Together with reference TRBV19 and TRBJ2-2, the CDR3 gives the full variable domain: DGGITQSPKYLFRKEGQNVTLSCEQNLNHDAMYWYRQDPGQGLRLIYYSQIVNDFQKGDIAEGYSVSREKKESFPLTVTSAQKNPTAFYLCASSIRVTGTTGELFFGEGSRLTVL.

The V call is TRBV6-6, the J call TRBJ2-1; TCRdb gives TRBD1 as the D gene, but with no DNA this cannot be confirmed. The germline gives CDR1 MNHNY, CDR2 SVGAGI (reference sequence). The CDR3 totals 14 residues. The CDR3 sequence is CASSYGAAYNEQFF.

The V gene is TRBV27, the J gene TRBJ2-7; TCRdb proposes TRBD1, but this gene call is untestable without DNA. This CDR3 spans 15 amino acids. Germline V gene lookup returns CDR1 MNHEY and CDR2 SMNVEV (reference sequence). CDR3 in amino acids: CASSLQGVNTYEQYF.

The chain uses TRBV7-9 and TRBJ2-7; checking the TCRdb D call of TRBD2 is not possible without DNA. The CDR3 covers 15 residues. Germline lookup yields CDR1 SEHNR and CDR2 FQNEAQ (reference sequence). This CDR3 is CASSLGLAGRNEQYF.

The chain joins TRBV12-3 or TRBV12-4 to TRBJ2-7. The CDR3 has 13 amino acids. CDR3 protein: CASSAFDSYEQYF.

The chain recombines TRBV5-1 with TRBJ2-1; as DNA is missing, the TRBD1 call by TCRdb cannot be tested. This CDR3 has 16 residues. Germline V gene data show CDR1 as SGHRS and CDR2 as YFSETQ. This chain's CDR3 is CASSLPGQARSEEQFF.

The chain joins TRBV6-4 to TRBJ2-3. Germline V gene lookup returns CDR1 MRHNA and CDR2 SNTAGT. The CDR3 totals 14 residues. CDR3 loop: CASSDRASTDTQYF.

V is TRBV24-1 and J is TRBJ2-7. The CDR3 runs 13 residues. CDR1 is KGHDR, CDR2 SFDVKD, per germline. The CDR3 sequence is CATSGRSSYEQYF.

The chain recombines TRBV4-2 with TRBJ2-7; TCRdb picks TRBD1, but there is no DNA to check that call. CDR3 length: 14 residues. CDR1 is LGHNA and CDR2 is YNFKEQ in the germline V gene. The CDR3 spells CASSQDDRTYEQYF.

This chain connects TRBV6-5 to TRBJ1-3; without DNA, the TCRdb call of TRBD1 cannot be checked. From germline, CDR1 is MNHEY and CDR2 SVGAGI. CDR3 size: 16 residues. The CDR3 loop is CASSYSGTVNINTIYF.

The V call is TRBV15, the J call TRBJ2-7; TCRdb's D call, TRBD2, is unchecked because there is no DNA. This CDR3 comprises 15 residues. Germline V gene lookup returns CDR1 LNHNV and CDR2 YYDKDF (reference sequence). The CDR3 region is CATSPPGLAGGEQYF.

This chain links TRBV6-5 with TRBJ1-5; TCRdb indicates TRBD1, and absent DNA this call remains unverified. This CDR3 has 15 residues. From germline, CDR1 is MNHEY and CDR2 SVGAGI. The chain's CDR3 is CASSYTRGVGQPQHF.

CDR3 sequence reads: CASSNKQANTYEQYF. The rearrangement uses TRBV25-1 and TRBJ2-7. Germline-derived CDR1 and CDR2 are MGHDK and SYGVNS. CDR3 length: 15 amino acids.

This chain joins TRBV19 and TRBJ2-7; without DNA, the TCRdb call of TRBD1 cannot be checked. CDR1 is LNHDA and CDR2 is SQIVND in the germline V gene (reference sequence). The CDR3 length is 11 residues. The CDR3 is CASSWGHEQYF. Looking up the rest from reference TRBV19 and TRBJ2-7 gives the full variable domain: DGGITQSPKYLFRKEGQNVTLSCEQNLNHDAMYWYRQDPGQGLRLIYYSQIVNDFQKGDIAEGYSVSREKKESFPLTVTSAQKNPTAFYLCASSWGHEQYFGPGTRLTVT.

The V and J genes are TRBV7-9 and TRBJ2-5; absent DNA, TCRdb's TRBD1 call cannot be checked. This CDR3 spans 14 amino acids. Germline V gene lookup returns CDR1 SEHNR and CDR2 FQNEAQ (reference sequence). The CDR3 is CASSLYGQEETQYF.

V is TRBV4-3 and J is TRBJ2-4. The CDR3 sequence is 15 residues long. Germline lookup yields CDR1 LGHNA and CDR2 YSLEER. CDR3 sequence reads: CASSRSRGAKNIQYF.